This paragraph reports one T cell receptor beta chain. Its specificity is not known. This entry belongs to a study of blood T cells in healthy people across ages. Across the whole study: Template switching retrieved approximately one barcoded beta molecule for each two T cells. Whole-study findings and limits: Older age coincided with a roughly linear decline in TCR beta diversity per million T cells.

Primers used in a second PCR of roughly 6 to 12 cycles were a sample-barcoded 5' primer and a J-beta primer mix. Each cDNA molecule received a tag from a template-switch adaptor that had 12 random nucleotides. Each CDR3 protein gets one entry after TCRdb re-called the 5' RACE reads with MiXCR. The sample includes under 1,000,000 distinct CDR3 sequences, more than 35% of them seen just once. This CDR3 comprises 10 residues. Germline CDR1 reads SQVTM; CDR2 reads ANQGSEA. Sequenced sample: blood. The receptor's source is a man at least 80 years old in good health. J is TRBJ2-5 and V is TRBV29-1, with D tentatively TRBD1 (5 bases). CDR3 sequence: CSDIQETQYF. The CDR3 region has the DNA TGCTCGGACATCCAAGAGACCCAGTACTTC.